A selection of T cell receptor beta chains follows, all from one sample in a study of CD8 T cells in Susac syndrome. Using its own MiXCR run on the immunoSEQ multiplex PCR reads, TCRdb lists one record per CDR3 protein. The data contain over 140,000 distinct CDR3 sequences, approximately 95% of them seen just once; the ten biggest clones take up around 0.15%. Sequencing was performed on CD4+ T cells from PBMCs. The receptors come from a human donor with Susac syndrome. Each CDR3 is given with its conserved first and last residue. Each record gives: V gene, J gene, D gene, clone size, CDR3 DNA, CDR3 protein. A D gene is named only where the DNA matches it firmly. Not every row has a clone size; where given, it reads once, few, many or a size class.

TRBV7-3	TRBJ2-2	TRBD1	NA	TGTGCCAGCAGCCTTCAACCCCCTGGGACAGGGGCCGGGGAGCTGTTTTTT	CASSLQPPGTGAGELFF
TRBV30	TRBJ2-7	TRBD2	NA	TGTGCCTCCGACCTAGCGGGAAGAAACGAGCAGTACTTC	CASDLAGRNEQYF
TRBV15	TRBJ2-3	TRBD2	NA	TGTGCCACCAGCAAGTCGACTAGCATCGATACGCAGTATTTT	CATSKSTSIDTQYF
TRBV6-5	TRBJ2-1	NA	once	TGTGCCAGCAGACCAAGCGGGTTCTATGAGCAGTTCTTC	CASRPSGFYEQFF
TRBV28	TRBJ1-6	TRBD1	once	TGTGCCAGCAGTATTCCGGGACAGGTGGATTCACCCCTCCACTTT	CASSIPGQVDSPLHF
TRBV7-3	TRBJ2-1	NA	NA	TGTGCCAGCAGCTTAAGTCAGGACAATGAGCAGTTCTTC	CASSLSQDNEQFF
TRBV20-1	TRBJ2-5	TRBD2	NA	TGCAGTGCTCTTGCCCAGAGCGGGAGTTTCGAGACCCAGTACTTC	CSALAQSGSFETQYF
TRBV29-1	TRBJ2-1	TRBD2	NA	TGCAGCGTTGTGGGGGGGGGACTAGCGTTTCATGAGCAGTTCTTC	CSVVGGGLAFHEQFF
TRBV19	TRBJ1-2	TRBD1	NA	TGTGCCAGTAGTATAAGTGCAGGGGGCTATGGCTACACCTTC	CASSISAGGYGYTF
TRBV30	TRBJ2-5	NA	NA	TGTGCCTGGAGCCACATGGGGACCCAGTACTTC	CAWSHMGTQYF
TRBV29-1	TRBJ1-2	TRBD1	NA	TGCAGCGCTGATGAAATACAGGGGGGCTATGGCTACACCTTC	CSADEIQGGYGYTF
TRBV27	TRBJ1-4	NA	NA	TGTGCCAGCAGTCCCGACAGGACCCCTAATGAAAAACTGTTTTTT	CASSPDRTPNEKLFF
TRBV12-3/TRBV12-4	TRBJ1-1	NA	NA	TGTGCCAGCAGTTTATTCGTGGTCGGGGGCCGGAACACTGAAGCTTTCTTT	CASSLFVVGGRNTEAFF
TRBV5-1	TRBJ2-6	NA	NA	TGCGCCAGCAGCGAGAAGGCTTCAGCTGGGGCCAACGTCCTGACTTTC	CASSEKASAGANVLTF
TRBV20-1	TRBJ2-6	TRBD1	NA	TGCAGTGCTAGAGATCCAAGGGGGCGGAGTGGGGCCAACGTCCTGACTTTC	CSARDPRGRSGANVLTF
TRBV11-2	TRBJ2-4	NA	NA	TGTGCCAGCAGCTTAGATATAGGGGACATTCAGTACTTC	CASSLDIGDIQYF
TRBV30	TRBJ1-2	NA	NA	TGTGCCTGGAGTCACGGAATTAACTATGGCTACACCTTC	CAWSHGINYGYTF
TRBV6-2/TRBV6-3	TRBJ2-7	NA	once	TGTGCCAGCAGCCCTTGGACGGTCTACGAGCAGTACTTC	CASSPWTVYEQYF
TRBV9	TRBJ2-5	NA	NA	TGTGCCAGCAGCTCCACCACCTCTAGCTATTGGGAGACCCAGTACTTC	CASSSTTSSYWETQYF
TRBV27	TRBJ2-1	TRBD2	NA	TGTGCCAGCAGCCTTTCTGCGGGAGGAACGAATGAGCAGTTCTTC	CASSLSAGGTNEQFF
TRBV7-2	TRBJ2-2	TRBD1	NA	TGTGCCAGCAGCTTCTACAGGGGGCGCGTGGCCGGGGAGCTGTTTTTT	CASSFYRGRVAGELFF
TRBV28	TRBJ1-6	NA	NA	TGTGCCAGCAGCGCGTACAGGGATCGCAATTCACCCCTCCACTTT	CASSAYRDRNSPLHF
TRBV1	TRBJ2-5	NA	once	TGCACCAGCAGCCAAGTCCTCAGGGATCAAGAGACCCAGTACTTC	CTSSQVLRDQETQYF
TRBV20-1	TRBJ2-3	TRBD1	NA	TGCAGTGCTAGAGATTTTGGGACAGGGGGGGGCACAGATACGCAGTATTTT	CSARDFGTGGGTDTQYF
TRBV27	TRBJ1-2	NA	NA	TGTGCCAGCAGCCCCGTGCGGGGGACGGGTTTGAACTATGGCTACACCTTC	CASSPVRGTGLNYGYTF
TRBV12-3/TRBV12-4	TRBJ2-4	NA	NA	TGTGCCAGCAGTTTAGCGGGAGTGGGCATTCAGTACTTC	CASSLAGVGIQYF
TRBV5-4	TRBJ1-1	NA	NA	TGTGCCAGCAGCTTGGCCGGAGGGGCGAACACTGAAGCTTTCTTT	CASSLAGGANTEAFF
TRBV10-3	TRBJ2-3	TRBD2	NA	TGTGCCGCAGGGGATAGCGGGAGGGCCGATACGCAGTATTTT	CAAGDSGRADTQYF
TRBV4-1	TRBJ1-4	NA	NA	TGCGCCAGCAGCCAGGGCCCCAATGAAAAACTGTTTTTT	CASSQGPNEKLFF
TRBV29-1	TRBJ1-2	TRBD1	NA	TGCAGCGTTTTAAATCCGACAGGGAGCGGTGGCTACACCTTC	CSVLNPTGSGGYTF
TRBV5-1	TRBJ1-2	NA	NA	TGCGCCAGCAGCTTTGCAGGGGACGGTGGCTACACCTTC	CASSFAGDGGYTF
TRBV25-1	TRBJ1-2	NA	NA	TGTGCCAGCAGTGTAGGCAGCAACTATGGCTACACCTTC	CASSVGSNYGYTF
TRBV29-1	TRBJ1-1	NA	NA	TGCAGCGTTGCCGGCAGGACGAACACTGAAGCTTTCTTT	CSVAGRTNTEAFF
TRBV7-9	TRBJ2-1	TRBD2	once	TGTGCCAGCAGCCGGGACGTAACTAGCGGGAGCAATGAGCAGTTCTTC	CASSRDVTSGSNEQFF
TRBV20-1	TRBJ2-7	TRBD1	NA	TGCAGTGCTAGGACAATAAACCAGGACAGGCAAGTAACCTACGAGCAGTACTTC	CSARTINQDRQVTYEQYF
TRBV30	TRBJ2-5	NA	NA	TGTGCTCAAGGGGATAGAAAAGAGACCCAGTACTTC	CAQGDRKETQYF
TRBV10-3	TRBJ1-1	TRBD1	NA	TGTGCCATCAGTGAGAATTTGCTCCGGGACAGGGGGCGCGGTGAAGCTTTCTTT	CAISENLLRDRGRGEAFF
TRBV5-1	TRBJ1-2	TRBD1	NA	TGCGCCAGCAGCCCTCGGACAGGATCGGTCGGGATTGGCTACACCTTC	CASSPRTGSVGIGYTF
TRBV6-5	TRBJ1-2	NA	once	TGTGCCAGCAGTTACGGTGGGACACCAAACTATGGCTACACCTTC	CASSYGGTPNYGYTF
TRBV5-4	TRBJ2-3	NA	NA	TGTGCCAGCAGCTTGGGGGGGCGGGGAGGCACAGATACGCAGTATTTT	CASSLGGRGGTDTQYF
TRBV9	TRBJ1-2	NA	once	TGTGCCAGCAGCTTGACCGGACAGCGCTATGGCTACACCTTC	CASSLTGQRYGYTF
TRBV20-1	TRBJ2-7	TRBD2	once	TGCAGTGCGCGGACTAGGTCCTACGAGCAGTACTTC	CSARTRSYEQYF
TRBV5-5	TRBJ1-2	NA	NA	TGTGCCAGCAGCTTGGCCAGGGAAAGGGGCTACACCTTC	CASSLARERGYTF
TRBV4-1	TRBJ2-7	TRBD1	NA	TGCGCCAGCAGCCAACAGATGACAGGGATCTACTCCTACGAGCAGTACTTC	CASSQQMTGIYSYEQYF
TRBV14	TRBJ1-1	NA	NA	TGTGCCAGCAGCCTTCCGGGAACGAGGGTCACTGAAGCTTTCTTT	CASSLPGTRVTEAFF
TRBV28	TRBJ2-3	NA	NA	TGTGCCAGCAACGTCGCCAGGGGGGGCAGCACAGATACGCAGTATTTT	CASNVARGGSTDTQYF
TRBV7-9	TRBJ2-7	TRBD2	NA	TGTGCCAGCAGCTTCACAGCGGGAGGGTTGTACGAGCAGTACTTC	CASSFTAGGLYEQYF
TRBV30	TRBJ1-6	NA	NA	TGTGCCTGGAGAAACAGAGAGTATAATTCACCCCTCCACTTT	CAWRNREYNSPLHF
TRBV12-3/TRBV12-4	TRBJ2-2	NA	NA	TGTGCCAGCAGTTTAGGGGGCAGGGGCGGCACCGGGGAGCTGTTTTTT	CASSLGGRGGTGELFF
TRBV10-3	TRBJ2-5	NA	NA	TGTGCCATCAGCATGACTCAAACCCAAGAGACCCAGTACTTC	CAISMTQTQETQYF
TRBV7-9	TRBJ2-2	TRBD1	NA	TGTGCCAGCGAAATTCCGCGACAGGGAGCCACCGGGGAGCTGTTTTTT	CASEIPRQGATGELFF
TRBV14	TRBJ1-1	NA	NA	TGTGCCAGCAGACACCTAGGTGGGGAGGCTTTCTTT	CASRHLGGEAFF
TRBV11-2	TRBJ2-3	NA	NA	TGTGCCAGCAGCTTATGGGAAGGAGCAGATACGCAGTATTTT	CASSLWEGADTQYF
TRBV7-2	TRBJ2-7	NA	NA	TGTGCCAGCAGCTTTGGGGTATACGAGCAGTACTTC	CASSFGVYEQYF
TRBV4-1	TRBJ1-5	NA	NA	TGCGCCAGCAGCCACTTCCGGACTAATAATCAGCCCCAGCATTTT	CASSHFRTNNQPQHF